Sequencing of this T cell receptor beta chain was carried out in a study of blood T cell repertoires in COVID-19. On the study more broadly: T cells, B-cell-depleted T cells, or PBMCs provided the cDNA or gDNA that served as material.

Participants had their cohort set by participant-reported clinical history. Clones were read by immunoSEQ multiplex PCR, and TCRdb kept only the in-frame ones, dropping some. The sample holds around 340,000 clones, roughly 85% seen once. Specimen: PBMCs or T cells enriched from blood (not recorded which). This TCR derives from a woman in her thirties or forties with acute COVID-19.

CDR3 region: CASSHASGTSGGYTF. CDR3 nucleotide sequence: TGTGCCAGCAGCCACGCGTCCGGTACCTCGGGGGGCTACACCTTC. The chain links TRBV4-2 to TRBJ1-2; no clear D gene. Germline V CDR1 and CDR2: LGHNA, YNFKEQ. The CDR3 contains 15 residues. V was pared by 3 bases and J by 8 bases, with 19 bases between.